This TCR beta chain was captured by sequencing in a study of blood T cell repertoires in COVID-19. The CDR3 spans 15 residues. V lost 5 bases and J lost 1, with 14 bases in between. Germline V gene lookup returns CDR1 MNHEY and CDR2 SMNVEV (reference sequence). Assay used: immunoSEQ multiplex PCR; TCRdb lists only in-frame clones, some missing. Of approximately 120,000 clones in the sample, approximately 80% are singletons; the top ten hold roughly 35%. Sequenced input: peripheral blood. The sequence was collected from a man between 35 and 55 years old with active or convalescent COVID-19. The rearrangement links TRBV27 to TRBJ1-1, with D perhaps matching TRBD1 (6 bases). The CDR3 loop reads CASSQSRGPNTEAFF. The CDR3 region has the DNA TGTGCCAGCAGTCAATCCAGGGGTCCGAACACTGAAGCTTTCTTT.